This entry features one TCR beta chain sequence. Its target is not known. PCR was performed a second time for about 7 to 11 cycles using a sample-barcoded 5' primer and a J-beta primer mix. One entry per CDR3 protein results from TCRdb running MiXCR on the 5' RACE reads. The table records roughly 2 million distinct CDR3 sequences, 49% of them present only once. CDR3 length equals 15 residues. The ends lost 5 bases at V and 3 bases at J; junction bases unmatched: 7. Germline V gives CDR1 SGHTA, CDR2 FQGTGA. This sample is part of a study of blood T cells in healthy people across ages. General study points: Per million T cells, TCR beta diversity dropped about linearly as age rose. Higher diversity and more naive CD4+ cells were features of long-lived donors, compared to aged donors.

The study drew donors from healthy Caucasian individuals in Russia aged about 6 to 90. The V gene is TRBV7-3, the J gene TRBJ2-3; 8 positions match TRBD2. The receptor comes from a woman in her forties in good health. Input material: blood. CDR3 in amino acids: CASSKLGLGTDTQYF. DNA for the CDR3: TGTGCCAGCAGCAAACTGGGACTAGGGACAGATACGCAGTATTTT.